These 16 T cell receptor beta chains came from one sample sequenced in a study of T cells in Graves' hyperthyroidism and ophthalmopathy. Amplification yielded TCR beta CDR3 regions, with RNA transcripts as the source. Initially, a first-round RT-PCR of the TCR CDR3 employed the HTBI primer set. TCRdb ran MiXCR on the multiplex PCR reads and lists one entry per CDR3 protein. The table lists roughly 300,000 distinct CDR3 sequences, 20% to 25% of them singletons. The material sequenced was blood. These receptors all come from a woman between 50 and 59 years old with Graves' hyperthyroidism.

This clonotype has at least ten counts. The rearrangement uses TRBV28 and TRBJ2-5, with 7 bases identical to TRBD2. CDR3 length: 15 amino acids. Germline-derived CDR1 and CDR2 are MDHEN and SYDVKM. The V and J ends lost 6 bases and 3 bases, in that order; junction bases with no gene match: 10. In nucleotides, the CDR3 is TGTGCCAGCAGCCCAACGGGACTAAGCAAAGAGACCCAGTACTTC. Amino acids: CASSPTGLSKETQYF.

To note about this clonotype: A much larger clone is a single base away; this may be a read error. The chain carries TRBV5-1 and TRBJ1-1; D is possibly TRBD1 (6 bases). Looked up from germline, CDR1 is SGHRS and CDR2 is YFSETQ. This CDR3 region has 12 residues. The CDR3 DNA reads as TGCCCCAGCAGAGGCGGACAGTATGAAGCTTTCTTT. It is translated as CPSRGGQYEAFF. Full variable domain (outside the CDR3, taken from reference TRBV5-1 and TRBJ1-1): KAGVTQTPRYLIKTRGQQVTLSCSPISGHRSVSWYQQTPGQGLQFLFEYFSETQRNKGNFPGRFSGRQFSNSRSEMNVSTLELGDSALYLCPSRGGQYEAFFGQGTRLTVV.

This chain links TRBV6-1 with TRBJ2-7, with TRBD1 matching 8 bases. In germline, CDR1 is MNHNS, CDR2 SASEGT. The CDR3 is 12 amino acids. Trimming at V came to 8 bases and at J to 0 bases, leaving 0 bases not matched to a gene. Written as DNA, the CDR3 is TGTGCCAGCGGACAGGGCTCCTACGAGCAGTACTTC. Translating gives CASGQGSYEQYF.

This clonotype was seen ten or more times. V is TRBV18 and J is TRBJ2-2; weak D call: TRBD2 (5 bases). The V end was cut by 5 bases, the J end by 1 base, with 11 bases between. This CDR3 contains 15 residues. CDR1 and CDR2 (germline): KGHSH, LQKENI. DNA for the CDR3: TGTGCCAGCTCAACATCCGGGAAGAACACCGGGGAGCTGTTTTTT. Its translation: CASSTSGKNTGELFF.

The rearrangement joins TRBV28 to TRBJ2-3; maybe TRBD2 (7 bases). The CDR3 spans 14 residues. V was pared by 6 bases and J by 1 base, with 11 bases between. Germline V gene lookup returns CDR1 MDHEN and CDR2 SYDVKM. CDR3 bases: TGTGCCAGCAGGGGAGGGGGTCGCACAGATACGCAGTATTTT. Translated: CASRGGGRTDTQYF.

This chain connects TRBV30 to TRBJ1-3, with D hard to call. V lost 6 bases and J 1 base, leaving 10 bases between the germline ends. CDR3 length equals 13 residues. CDR1 is GTSNPN, CDR2 SVGIG, per germline (reference sequence). CDR3 DNA: TGTGCCTGTAGGGTTCGGTCTGGAAACACCATATATTTT. Amino acids: CACRVRSGNTIYF.

The chain carries TRBV11-2 and TRBJ1-6; tentative D call: TRBD1 (5 bases). V lost 5 bases, J lost 7 bases, and 18 bases lay in between. The CDR3 consists of 16 residues. Germline lookup yields CDR1 SGHAT and CDR2 FQNNGV. The CDR3 region has the DNA TGTGCCAGCAGCACCCGGGTTCGGGGCCCCAATTCACCCCTCCACTTT. This sequence encodes CASSTRVRGPNSPLHF.

The rearrangement uses TRBV10-3 and TRBJ1-5; a weak D match, TRBD1 (5 bases). The V gene lost 8 bases and the J gene lost 4 bases, with 9 bases spanning the gap. In germline, CDR1 is ENHRY, CDR2 SYGVKD. The CDR3 runs 12 residues. The CDR3 loop is CAIAGANQPQHF. The CDR3 nucleotides are TGTGCCATCGCTGGGGCTAATCAGCCCCAGCATTTT.

The chain uses TRBV20-1 and TRBJ2-3; 7 bases agree with TRBD2. The CDR3 runs 15 residues. Germline V CDR1 and CDR2: DFQATT, SNEGSKA (reference sequence). After removal of 5 bases from V and 1 base from J, the junction contained 9 bases not matched to a gene. The CDR3 is CSALPHTSGTDTQYF. CDR3 DNA sequence: TGCAGTGCTCTACCCCACACTAGCGGCACAGATACGCAGTATTTT.

The DNA for the CDR3 is TGCAGTGCTAGGCCCCAGGATAGCAATCAGCCCCAGCATTTT. Its protein product is CSARPQDSNQPQHF. The genes are TRBV20-1 and TRBJ1-5, with D unresolved. This CDR3 has 14 amino acids. Per germline, CDR1 DFQATT and CDR2 SNEGSKA (reference sequence). Between the trimmed V and J ends, which lost 3 bases and 0 bases, there was a span of 9 bases.

This chain uses TRBV19 with TRBJ1-4, with 7 nucleotides matching TRBD1. The CDR3 loop spans 13 amino acids. With V trimmed by 10 bases and J by 8 bases, 10 bases remained unmatched. The germline V gene has CDR1 LNHDA and CDR2 SQIVND (reference sequence). The CDR3 sequence: CATRDRLNEKLFF. The CDR3 DNA follows: TGTGCCACGAGGGACAGACTGAACGAAAAACTGTTTTTT. The entire variable domain, with the rest obtained from reference TRBV19 and TRBJ1-4, is as follows: DGGITQSPKYLFRKEGQNVTLSCEQNLNHDAMYWYRQDPGQGLRLIYYSQIVNDFQKGDIAEGYSVSREKKESFPLTVTSAQKNPTAFYLCATRDRLNEKLFFGSGTQLSVL.

This clonotype has ten or more counts. This sequence joins TRBV9 and TRBJ2-2; 9 bases align to TRBD2. The CDR3 length is 15 residues. J lost 6 bases, V lost 0 bases, and 3 bases had no gene match. The V gene's germline CDR1 is SGDLS and CDR2 YYNGEE. The CDR3 is CASSVGLAGPGELFF. The CDR3 nucleotides read TGTGCCAGCAGCGTAGGCCTAGCGGGACCCGGGGAGCTGTTTTTT.

This clonotype occurred many times. V is TRBV18 and J is TRBJ2-1; D possibly corresponds to TRBD2 (5 bases). V was clipped by 1 base and J by 8 bases, with 12 bases between them. CDR1 is KGHSH and CDR2 is LQKENI in the germline V gene. The length of the CDR3 is 14 residues. This CDR3 reads CASSPQSFGDEQFF. DNA for the CDR3: TGTGCCAGCTCACCACAATCCTTCGGGGATGAGCAGTTCTTC.

There are a few counts of this clonotype. In DNA, the CDR3 is TGCAGTGCTAGAGGAGCCCAGGGGGTCAATGAGCAGTTCTTC. Residues: CSARGAQGVNEQFF. The rearrangement joins TRBV20-1 to TRBJ2-1; 7 bases line up with TRBD1. Germline lookup yields CDR1 DFQATT and CDR2 SNEGSKA (reference sequence). The CDR3 has 14 amino acids. The ends lost 1 base at V and 6 bases at J; junction bases unmatched: 6.

This clonotype was seen ten or more times. In DNA, the CDR3 is TGTGCCACCAGTGACCCTGACAGTATCAATCAGCCCCAGCATTTT. Encoded protein: CATSDPDSINQPQHF. V usage is TRBV24-1 and J usage is TRBJ1-5, with a possible D match to TRBD1 (5 bases). Between the trimmed V and J ends, which lost 4 bases and 3 bases, there was a span of 12 bases. Germline V gene lookup returns CDR1 KGHDR and CDR2 SFDVKD. This CDR3 is 15 amino acids long.

The chain joins TRBV19 to TRBJ1-1; TRBD1 matches 11 bases. This CDR3 contains 16 residues. Germline V lookup: CDR1 LNHDA, CDR2 SQIVND (reference sequence). With 3 bases clipped from V and 4 bases from J, the junction kept 7 bases outside the gene matches. The CDR3 sequence is CASSIRDRGSTTEAFF. CDR3 nucleotide sequence: TGTGCCAGTAGTATCCGGGACAGGGGGAGTACCACTGAAGCTTTCTTT.